Listed below are T cell receptor beta chains from one sample, sequenced in a study of blood T cells in healthy people across ages. Each CDR3 protein gets one entry after TCRdb re-called the 5' RACE reads with MiXCR. The table includes roughly 700,000 distinct CDR3 sequences, 49% detected once. The sequenced sample was blood. All receptors derive from a woman aged 60 to 75 in good health. Each CDR3 is given with its conserved first and last residue. The order of the fields is D gene, clone size, J gene, CDR3 length, V gene, CDR3 DNA, CDR3 protein. D genes are given only for firm matches. Size tells how often a clone was seen (once, few, many) or the class of an expanded clone, and some rows leave it out.

d_call: .; clone_size: .; j_call: TRBJ2-7; cdr3_length: 16; v_call: TRBV28; cdr3_nt: TGTACCAGCAGTTCCCGGGCCTCCGGCTCACTCTACGAGCAGTACTTC; cdr3_aa: CTSSSRASGSLYEQYF
d_call: .; clone_size: .; j_call: TRBJ2-1; cdr3_length: 15; v_call: TRBV7-9; cdr3_nt: TGTGCCAGCAGCTCCCGTGGGAGCGCGCACAATGAGCAGTTCTTC; cdr3_aa: CASSSRGSAHNEQFF
d_call: TRBD2; clone_size: .; j_call: TRBJ2-7; cdr3_length: 14; v_call: TRBV14; cdr3_nt: TGTGCCAGCAGCTTACTAGCGTCCTACAATGAGCAGTACTTC; cdr3_aa: CASSLLASYNEQYF
d_call: .; clone_size: .; j_call: TRBJ1-2; cdr3_length: 13; v_call: TRBV18; cdr3_nt: TGTGCCAGCTCACCATATTATAACTATGGCTACACCTTC; cdr3_aa: CASSPYYNYGYTF
d_call: .; clone_size: many; j_call: TRBJ2-7; cdr3_length: 13; v_call: TRBV20-1; cdr3_nt: TGCAGTGCTATTCGAGGCTCCTACAATGAGCAGTACTTC; cdr3_aa: CSAIRGSYNEQYF
d_call: TRBD1; clone_size: .; j_call: TRBJ1-2; cdr3_length: 19; v_call: TRBV5-1; cdr3_nt: TGCGCCAGCAGCTTGGCCACCTCGGGACAGGGCTCTATGGGCTATGGATACACCTTC; cdr3_aa: CASSLATSGQGSMGYGYTF
d_call: TRBD2; clone_size: .; j_call: TRBJ2-7; cdr3_length: 14; v_call: TRBV7-8; cdr3_nt: TGTGCCAGCAGCCCCTCCGGGAGGAGGGACGAGCAGTACTTC; cdr3_aa: CASSPSGRRDEQYF
d_call: TRBD1; clone_size: .; j_call: TRBJ1-1; cdr3_length: 15; v_call: TRBV28; cdr3_nt: TGTGCCAGCAGGTACAGGGGGCCGGGGAACACTGAAGCTTTCTTT; cdr3_aa: CASRYRGPGNTEAFF
d_call: TRBD1; clone_size: .; j_call: TRBJ2-6; cdr3_length: 14; v_call: TRBV12-3/TRBV12-4; cdr3_nt: TGTGCCAGCATACAGGGGGCGCGTTCCGGCGTCCTGACTTTC; cdr3_aa: CASIQGARSGVLTF
d_call: .; clone_size: .; j_call: TRBJ2-5; cdr3_length: 14; v_call: TRBV28; cdr3_nt: TGTGCCAGCAGTTTAAGGCGGGAAAACAATGAGCAGTACTTC; cdr3_aa: CASSLRRENNEQYF
d_call: TRBD1; clone_size: .; j_call: TRBJ2-1; cdr3_length: 17; v_call: TRBV20-1; cdr3_nt: TGCAGTGCAAGACAGGGCGAGGGCACACGGGGTCGCAATGAGCAGTTCTTC; cdr3_aa: CSARQGEGTRGRNEQFF
d_call: .; clone_size: few; j_call: TRBJ1-2; cdr3_length: 12; v_call: TRBV7-3; cdr3_nt: TGTGCCAGCAGCATCCAGGGTACTGGCTACACCTTC; cdr3_aa: CASSIQGTGYTF
d_call: TRBD2; clone_size: .; j_call: TRBJ2-1; cdr3_length: 14; v_call: TRBV20-1; cdr3_nt: TGCAGTGCTAGAGGACTAGCGGGAAGGAGTGAGCAGTTCTTC; cdr3_aa: CSARGLAGRSEQFF
d_call: TRBD1; clone_size: .; j_call: TRBJ2-7; cdr3_length: 14; v_call: TRBV12-3/TRBV12-4; cdr3_nt: TGTGCCAGCAGTCCGCCAGGGGGCTACTACGAGCAGTACTTC; cdr3_aa: CASSPPGGYYEQYF
d_call: TRBD1; clone_size: .; j_call: TRBJ1-2; cdr3_length: 14; v_call: TRBV28; cdr3_nt: TGTGCCACCGAAGACACAGGGGATTACTATGGCTACACCTTC; cdr3_aa: CATEDTGDYYGYTF
d_call: .; clone_size: many; j_call: TRBJ2-6; cdr3_length: 15; v_call: TRBV11-2; cdr3_nt: TGTGCCAGCGGTGGGGGGCCCTCTGGGGCCAACGTCCTGACTTTC; cdr3_aa: CASGGGPSGANVLTF
d_call: .; clone_size: few; j_call: TRBJ1-2; cdr3_length: 14; v_call: TRBV5-1; cdr3_nt: TGCGCCAGCAGCTTAGACAGCTCAAACTATGGCTACACCTTC; cdr3_aa: CASSLDSSNYGYTF
d_call: TRBD1; clone_size: .; j_call: TRBJ2-2; cdr3_length: 15; v_call: TRBV9; cdr3_nt: TGTGCCAGCAGCATTCGACAGGGGGCGGGCGGGGAGCTGTTTTTT; cdr3_aa: CASSIRQGAGGELFF
d_call: .; clone_size: .; j_call: TRBJ2-1; cdr3_length: 15; v_call: TRBV2; cdr3_nt: TGTGCCAGCAGTCGACAGGCGTACGCAGACAATGAGCAGTTCTTC; cdr3_aa: CASSRQAYADNEQFF
d_call: .; clone_size: .; j_call: TRBJ2-6; cdr3_length: 15; v_call: TRBV5-6; cdr3_nt: TGTGCCAGCAGCTTACCAGGGTCGGGGGCCAACGTCCCGACTTTC; cdr3_aa: CASSLPGSGANVPTF
d_call: TRBD1; clone_size: .; j_call: TRBJ2-5; cdr3_length: 15; v_call: TRBV20-1; cdr3_nt: TGCAGTGCTAGCGGACCCGGGACAGGGGCAGAGACCCAGTACTTC; cdr3_aa: CSASGPGTGAETQYF
d_call: TRBD2; clone_size: .; j_call: TRBJ2-7; cdr3_length: 20; v_call: TRBV24-1; cdr3_nt: TGTGCCACCAGTGATTTACGGGGGACTAGCGGGCGTAGCTCCTACAATGAGCAGTACTTC; cdr3_aa: CATSDLRGTSGRSSYNEQYF
d_call: TRBD2; clone_size: few; j_call: TRBJ2-1; cdr3_length: 16; v_call: TRBV20-1; cdr3_nt: TGCAGTGCTAGAGATTCCGGGACTAGCGGGTACAATGAGCAGTTCTTC; cdr3_aa: CSARDSGTSGYNEQFF
d_call: .; clone_size: many; j_call: TRBJ2-1; cdr3_length: 15; v_call: TRBV4-3; cdr3_nt: TGCGCCAGCAGCCAAGAGCTAGCGCGATTCTATGAGCAGTTCTTC; cdr3_aa: CASSQELARFYEQFF
d_call: TRBD1; clone_size: few; j_call: TRBJ2-1; cdr3_length: 15; v_call: TRBV6-1; cdr3_nt: TGTGCCAGCAGTAGGGGGACAGCTGCCTACAATGAGCAGTTCTTC; cdr3_aa: CASSRGTAAYNEQFF
d_call: .; clone_size: .; j_call: TRBJ2-6; cdr3_length: 17; v_call: TRBV6-2/TRBV6-3; cdr3_nt: TGTGCCAACAGTTACATCAGGTTGGCACCTGGGGCCAACGTCCTGACTTTC; cdr3_aa: CANSYIRLAPGANVLTF
d_call: .; clone_size: .; j_call: TRBJ2-1; cdr3_length: 14; v_call: TRBV5-1; cdr3_nt: TGCGCCAGCAGCGGGGAGCTATCCTGCAATGAGCAGTTCTTC; cdr3_aa: CASSGELSCNEQFF
d_call: TRBD2; clone_size: many; j_call: TRBJ2-7; cdr3_length: 14; v_call: TRBV7-9; cdr3_nt: TGTGCCAGCAGCTTAGGGAGCGGGGCTTACGAGCAGTACTTC; cdr3_aa: CASSLGSGAYEQYF
d_call: .; clone_size: .; j_call: TRBJ1-2; cdr3_length: 14; v_call: TRBV5-5; cdr3_nt: TGTGCCAGCAGCGTGGACAGAGGGCTCAACGGCTACACCTTC; cdr3_aa: CASSVDRGLNGYTF
d_call: TRBD1; clone_size: .; j_call: TRBJ1-2; cdr3_length: 15; v_call: TRBV20-1; cdr3_nt: TGCAGTGCCTATCAGACAGGGAGGCTGGGCTATGGCTACACCTTC; cdr3_aa: CSAYQTGRLGYGYTF
d_call: TRBD2; clone_size: few; j_call: TRBJ2-1; cdr3_length: 14; v_call: TRBV6-1; cdr3_nt: TGTGCCAGCAGTGCCCAGCGGGAGAGCAATGAGCAGTTCTTC; cdr3_aa: CASSAQRESNEQFF
d_call: .; clone_size: .; j_call: TRBJ1-2; cdr3_length: 16; v_call: TRBV11-3; cdr3_nt: TGTGCCAGCAGTCAAGGGCACATGGGACTATGCTATGGCTACACCTTC; cdr3_aa: CASSQGHMGLCYGYTF
d_call: .; clone_size: .; j_call: TRBJ2-2; cdr3_length: 14; v_call: TRBV20-1; cdr3_nt: TGCAGTGCAAGGAGGGGCCACGACACCGGGGAGCTGTTTTTT; cdr3_aa: CSARRGHDTGELFF
d_call: TRBD2; clone_size: few; j_call: TRBJ2-3; cdr3_length: 17; v_call: TRBV29-1; cdr3_nt: TGCAGCGCCCCTCCCATAGCGGGAGGGCCTGGGGCAGATACGCAGTATTTT; cdr3_aa: CSAPPIAGGPGADTQYF
d_call: .; clone_size: many; j_call: TRBJ1-1; cdr3_length: 16; v_call: TRBV7-9; cdr3_nt: TGTGCCAGCAGCTCCGCAGGGAATGGAATGAACACTGAAGCTTTCTTT; cdr3_aa: CASSSAGNGMNTEAFF
d_call: .; clone_size: .; j_call: TRBJ2-7; cdr3_length: 12; v_call: TRBV6-1; cdr3_nt: TGTGCCGTCCCGGGGCCGCTCTACGAGCAGTACTTC; cdr3_aa: CAVPGPLYEQYF
d_call: .; clone_size: few; j_call: TRBJ2-5; cdr3_length: 14; v_call: TRBV28; cdr3_nt: TGTGCCAGCAGTTTATGGAGGCGGAAAGAGACCCAGTACTTC; cdr3_aa: CASSLWRRKETQYF